These T cell receptor beta chains were read from a single sample in a study of Graves' ophthalmopathy and Graves' hyperthyroidism. TCRdb reprocessed the multiplex PCR reads with MiXCR, giving one entry per CDR3 protein. The sample yields under 400,000 distinct CDR3 sequences, roughly 15% seen once. Material: peripheral blood. These receptors all come from an adult man with Graves' ophthalmopathy. Each CDR3 is given with its conserved first and last residue. Each record gives: CDR3 protein, CDR3 DNA, V gene, J gene, clone size, D gene. The D gene is left open where the match is weak. Size values are once, few and many counts, or a class for expanded clones, and some rows have none.

CDR3: CASSLQNTGELFF
DNA: TGTGCCAGCAGCTTACAGAACACCGGGGAGCTGTTTTTT
V: TRBV11-2
J: TRBJ2-2
size: many
D: .

CDR3: CATSRDGGSSYEQYF
DNA: TGTGCCACCAGCAGAGACGGCGGAAGCTCCTACGAGCAGTACTTC
V: TRBV15
J: TRBJ2-7
size: .
D: .

CDR3: CASSLFAGGGANVLTF
DNA: TGTGCCAGCAGTTTATTCGCAGGGGGGGGGGCCAACGTCCTGACTTTC
V: TRBV27
J: TRBJ2-6
size: few
D: .

CDR3: CATSNLQGAGAETQYF
DNA: TGTGCCACCAGCAACCTCCAGGGGGCTGGGGCAGAGACCCAGTACTTC
V: TRBV15
J: TRBJ2-5
size: many
D: TRBD1

CDR3: CSAAGTATYEQYF
DNA: TGCAGTGCTGCCGGGACAGCGACCTACGAGCAGTACTTC
V: TRBV20-1
J: TRBJ2-7
size: .
D: TRBD1

CDR3: CASSFMGSNQPQHF
DNA: TGTGCCAGCAGTTTTATGGGTAGCAATCAGCCCCAGCATTTT
V: TRBV12-3/TRBV12-4
J: TRBJ1-5
size: many
D: .

CDR3: CASSQGGEGGYGYTF
DNA: TGTGCCAGCAGCCAAGGAGGCGAGGGCGGCTATGGCTACACCTTC
V: TRBV3-1
J: TRBJ1-2
size: many
D: .

CDR3: CAWSQRGGFETQYF
DNA: TGTGCCTGGAGTCAGCGGGGGGGTTTTGAGACCCAGTACTTC
V: TRBV30
J: TRBJ2-5
size: many
D: TRBD2

CDR3: CASSYLATQQETQYF
DNA: TGTGCCAGCAGTTATTTGGCGACTCAGCAAGAGACCCAGTACTTC
V: TRBV27
J: TRBJ2-5
size: many
D: .

CDR3: CASSFTRERNQPQHF
DNA: TGTGCCAGCAGCTTCACCAGGGAACGCAATCAGCCCCAGCATTTT
V: TRBV7-8
J: TRBJ1-5
size: many
D: .

CDR3: CAWSPWDRRRVWQYF
DNA: TGTGCCTGGAGCCCTTGGGACAGACGGAGAGTTTGGCAGTACTTC
V: TRBV30
J: TRBJ2-7
size: many
D: TRBD1

CDR3: CASTAGANTGELFF
DNA: TGTGCCAGCACTGCGGGGGCGAACACCGGGGAGCTGTTTTTT
V: TRBV7-2
J: TRBJ2-2
size: .
D: TRBD2

CDR3: CASSGQPYSNQPQHF
DNA: TGTGCCAGCAGTGGACAGCCTTATAGCAATCAGCCCCAGCATTTT
V: TRBV6-1
J: TRBJ1-5
size: many
D: .

CDR3: CASSFYGSISNQPQHF
DNA: TGTGCCAGCAGTTTTTATGGGTCGATTAGCAATCAGCCCCAGCATTTT
V: TRBV12-3/TRBV12-4
J: TRBJ1-5
size: many
D: .

CDR3: CASSLGRGRGWNTEAFF
DNA: TGTGCCAGCAGCTTAGGCAGGGGGAGGGGATGGAACACTGAAGCTTTCTTT
V: TRBV11-2
J: TRBJ1-1
size: many
D: TRBD1